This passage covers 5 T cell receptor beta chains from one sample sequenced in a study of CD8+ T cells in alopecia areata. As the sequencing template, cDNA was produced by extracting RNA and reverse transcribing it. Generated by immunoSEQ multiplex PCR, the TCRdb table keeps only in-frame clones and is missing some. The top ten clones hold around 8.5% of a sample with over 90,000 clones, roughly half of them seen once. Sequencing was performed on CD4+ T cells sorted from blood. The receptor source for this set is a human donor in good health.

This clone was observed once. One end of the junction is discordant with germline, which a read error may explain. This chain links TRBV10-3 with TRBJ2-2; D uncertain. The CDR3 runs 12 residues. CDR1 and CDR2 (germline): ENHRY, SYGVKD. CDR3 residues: CASSLSTGELFF. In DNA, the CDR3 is TGTGCCAGCAGTCTGTCCACCGGGGAGCTGTTTTTT.

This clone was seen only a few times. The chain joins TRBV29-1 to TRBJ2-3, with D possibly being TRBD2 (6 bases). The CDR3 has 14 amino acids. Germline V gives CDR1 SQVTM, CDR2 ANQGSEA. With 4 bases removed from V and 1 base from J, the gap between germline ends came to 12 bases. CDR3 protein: CSVVGPGGTDTQYF. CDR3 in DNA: TGCAGCGTTGTAGGACCGGGGGGCACAGATACGCAGTATTTT.

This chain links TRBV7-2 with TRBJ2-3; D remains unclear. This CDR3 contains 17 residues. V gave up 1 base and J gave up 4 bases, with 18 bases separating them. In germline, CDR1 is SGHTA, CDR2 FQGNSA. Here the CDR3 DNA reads TGTGCCAGCAGCTTAGTCGGGCGCCAGGTGAGGTCAGATACGCAGTATTTT. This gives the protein CASSLVGRQVRSDTQYF.

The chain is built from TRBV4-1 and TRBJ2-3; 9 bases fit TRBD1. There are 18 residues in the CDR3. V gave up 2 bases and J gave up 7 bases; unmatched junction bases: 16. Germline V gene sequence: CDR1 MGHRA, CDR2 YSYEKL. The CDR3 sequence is CASSQTGTGFPSGNTQYF. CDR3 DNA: TGCGCCAGCAGCCAAACCGGGACAGGGTTCCCCAGTGGGAATACGCAGTATTTT.

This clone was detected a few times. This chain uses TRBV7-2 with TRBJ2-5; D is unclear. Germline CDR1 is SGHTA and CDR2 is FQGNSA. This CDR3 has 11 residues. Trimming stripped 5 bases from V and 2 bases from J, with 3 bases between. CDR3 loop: CASSQQETQYF. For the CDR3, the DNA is TGTGCCAGCAGCCAACAAGAGACCCAGTACTTC.